A selection of T cell receptor beta chains follows, all from one sample in a study of Graves' ophthalmopathy and Graves' hyperthyroidism. TCRdb called the multiplex PCR reads again in MiXCR, with one record for every CDR3 protein. The sample contains approximately 210,000 distinct CDR3 sequences, approximately 29% of which appear only once. The source material was peripheral blood. The receptors were sampled from a man aged 50 to 59 with Graves' ophthalmopathy. CDR3s include the opening cysteine and the closing phenylalanine or tryptophan. The D gene is left open where the match is weak. Clone size is shown for a subset of rows, as once, few, many or a class of expanded clone.

V gene	J gene	clone size	D gene	CDR3 protein	CDR3 DNA
TRBV5-1	TRBJ2-7	-	TRBD1	CASSMDRGAYEQYF	TGCGCCAGCAGCATGGACAGGGGTGCCTACGAGCAGTACTTC
TRBV6-1	TRBJ2-7	-	TRBD1	CASRTGGPYEQYF	TGTGCCAGCCGGACAGGGGGGCCCTACGAGCAGTACTTC
TRBV5-1	TRBJ2-2	many	-	CASSLAGTLNTGELFF	TGCGCCAGCAGCTTGGCCGGGACACTCAACACCGGGGAGCTGTTTTTT
TRBV12-3/TRBV12-4	TRBJ2-7	once	TRBD2	CASSPDGAGVVEQYF	TGTGCCAGCAGCCCCGACGGAGCGGGAGTAGTCGAGCAGTACTTC
TRBV6-2/TRBV6-3	TRBJ1-1	few	-	CASSYGGTPRTEAFF	TGTGCCAGCAGTTACGGAGGGACACCAAGGACTGAAGCTTTCTTT
TRBV6-1	TRBJ1-1	-	-	CASYQGLDTEAFF	TGTGCCAGCTATCAGGGGCTGGACACTGAAGCTTTCTTT
TRBV29-1	TRBJ2-5	few	TRBD1	CSGGQEETQYF	TGCAGCGGTGGACAGGAGGAGACCCAGTACTTC
TRBV10-2	TRBJ2-7	many	-	CASSETPSEQYF	TGCGCCAGCAGTGAAACCCCCTCCGAGCAGTACTTC
TRBV10-3	TRBJ2-7	many	-	CAISGDTNPYEQYF	TGTGCCATCAGTGGGGACACAAACCCCTACGAGCAGTACTTC
TRBV12-3/TRBV12-4	TRBJ2-7	-	TRBD1	CASRSSGTDSYEQYF	TGTGCCAGCAGGTCCTCCGGGACAGATTCCTACGAGCAGTACTTC
TRBV20-1	TRBJ2-7	many	TRBD1	CSAQGSGEQYF	TGCAGCGCACAGGGGTCGGGGGAGCAGTACTTC
TRBV2	TRBJ2-7	many	TRBD1	CASTIDRARGYEQYF	TGTGCCAGCACAATCGACAGGGCCCGTGGGTACGAGCAGTACTTC
TRBV4-1	TRBJ2-5	once	-	CASSHLGGTQYF	TGCGCCAGCAGTCATCTAGGTGGGACCCAGTACTTC
TRBV28	TRBJ1-5	many	-	CASSPINQPQHF	TGTGCCAGCAGCCCTATAAATCAGCCCCAGCATTTT
TRBV15	TRBJ1-6	many	-	CATSIQDNYNSPLHF	TGTGCCACCAGCATTCAGGACAACTATAATTCACCCCTCCACTTT
TRBV6-2/TRBV6-3	TRBJ2-7	-	TRBD1	CASRERGRQGSKQYF	TGTGCCAGCAGGGAGAGGGGAAGACAGGGATCAAAGCAGTACTTC
TRBV6-1	TRBJ1-5	many	-	CASSEAGAYSNQPQHF	TGTGCCAGCAGTGAAGCGGGGGCTTATAGCAATCAGCCCCAGCATTTT
TRBV12-3/TRBV12-4	TRBJ1-5	many	-	CASRTKQRNQPQHF	TGTGCCAGCAGAACGAAACAGAGAAATCAGCCCCAGCATTTT
TRBV28	TRBJ1-1	-	TRBD1	CASSGDRGHTEAFF	TGTGCCAGCAGTGGGGACAGGGGGCACACTGAAGCTTTCTTT
TRBV12-3/TRBV12-4	TRBJ2-4	many	-	CASSPDAIQYF	TGTGCCAGCAGCCCCGATGCCATTCAGTACTTC
TRBV6-2/TRBV6-3	TRBJ2-2	many	TRBD2	CASSSPRSGRANTGELFF	TGTGCCAGCAGCTCCCCTCGAAGCGGGAGGGCGAACACCGGGGAGCTGTTTTTT
TRBV7-2	TRBJ2-7	many	TRBD1	CASSASGTGIYEQYF	TGTGCCAGCAGCGCCTCCGGGACAGGAATCTACGAGCAGTACTTC
TRBV2	TRBJ2-5	many	-	CASSEVETTQYF	TGTGCCAGCAGTGAAGTTGAAACTACCCAGTACTTC
TRBV29-1	TRBJ1-2	-	-	CSVQGDGYTF	TGCAGCGTACAGGGTGACGGCTACACCTTC
TRBV12-3/TRBV12-4	TRBJ1-2	-	-	CASSPQDSDGYTF	TGTGCCAGCAGTCCACAGGATTCAGATGGCTACACCTTC
TRBV28	TRBJ1-5	-	TRBD1	CASNDRANQPQHF	TGTGCCAGCAATGACAGGGCTAATCAGCCCCAGCATTTT
TRBV15	TRBJ2-1	medium-sized	TRBD1	CATSRITGTGSEQFF	TGTGCCACCAGCAGAATCACCGGGACAGGAAGTGAGCAGTTCTTC
TRBV12-3/TRBV12-4	TRBJ1-1	-	-	CASTLQQGTEAFF	TGTGCCAGCACCCTCCAACAGGGAACTGAAGCTTTCTTT
TRBV28	TRBJ2-7	many	TRBD1	CASGPTGIVYEQYF	TGTGCCAGCGGCCCGACAGGGATAGTCTACGAGCAGTACTTC
TRBV27	TRBJ1-5	many	TRBD1	CASSPGTGGIQPQHF	TGTGCCAGCAGTCCCGGCACAGGGGGCATTCAGCCCCAGCATTTT
TRBV6-1	TRBJ1-1	-	TRBD1	CASTKTGGWSEAFF	TGTGCCAGCACTAAGACAGGGGGCTGGAGTGAAGCTTTCTTT
TRBV24-1	TRBJ2-5	many	-	CATSDPGRLGTQYF	TGTGCCACCAGTGACCCCGGGCGGCTCGGGACCCAGTACTTC
TRBV6-5	TRBJ2-2	many	TRBD1	CASSRGDRLHTGELFF	TGTGCCAGCAGCCGTGGGGACAGGCTACACACCGGGGAGCTGTTTTTT
TRBV29-1	TRBJ2-7	-	-	CSVEGAGDNYEQYF	TGCAGCGTTGAGGGGGCAGGGGACAACTACGAGCAGTACTTC
TRBV6-1	TRBJ2-7	many	-	CASSESPLPEQYF	TGTGCCAGCAGTGAAAGCCCTCTCCCCGAGCAGTACTTC
TRBV12-3/TRBV12-4	TRBJ2-5	-	TRBD2	CASSYGTSGKETQYF	TGTGCCAGCAGTTACGGGACTAGCGGGAAAGAGACCCAGTACTTC
TRBV28	TRBJ2-7	many	-	CASSPRQTYEQYF	TGTGCCAGCAGTCCCCGACAGACCTACGAGCAGTACTTC
TRBV6-5	TRBJ1-2	many	-	CASSYGYGYTF	TGTGCCAGCAGTTATGGATATGGCTACACCTTC
TRBV7-9	TRBJ1-6	many	-	CASSDPGDSPLHF	TGTGCCAGCAGCGACCCCGGAGATTCACCCCTCCACTTT
TRBV9	TRBJ2-7	many	-	CASSVDPGLPRDEQYF	TGTGCCAGCAGCGTAGACCCGGGACTCCCTAGGGACGAGCAGTACTTC
TRBV12-3/TRBV12-4	TRBJ1-1	-	-	CASSLMANTEAFF	TGTGCCAGCAGTTTGATGGCGAACACTGAAGCTTTCTTT
TRBV24-1	TRBJ2-2	-	TRBD2	CATSDTGLVNTGELFF	TGTGCCACCAGTGATACGGGACTAGTAAACACCGGGGAGCTGTTTTTT
TRBV10-3	TRBJ1-5	few	-	CAISESGDSNQPQHF	TGTGCCATCAGTGAGTCTGGAGATAGCAATCAGCCCCAGCATTTT
TRBV11-1	TRBJ2-1	-	-	CASSLVRQGPYNEQFF	TGTGCCAGCAGCTTAGTGCGACAAGGACCCTACAATGAGCAGTTCTTC
TRBV29-1	TRBJ2-2	many	-	CSAAVGQMNTGELFF	TGCAGTGCAGCAGTTGGACAGATGAACACCGGGGAGCTGTTTTTT
TRBV6-1	TRBJ2-7	-	TRBD2	CASRRTSATYYEQYF	TGTGCCAGCAGGAGGACTAGCGCAACATACTACGAGCAGTACTTC
TRBV7-2	TRBJ1-1	-	-	CASRLQADTEAFF	TGTGCCAGCAGACTGCAGGCCGACACTGAAGCTTTCTTT
TRBV20-1	TRBJ1-3	many	-	CSARVGELSGNTIYF	TGCAGTGCTAGAGTAGGGGAGCTTTCTGGAAACACCATATATTTT
TRBV7-8	TRBJ2-7	many	TRBD2	CASSSTGTSVYEQYF	TGTGCCAGCAGCTCCACCGGGACTAGCGTGTACGAGCAGTACTTC
TRBV11-2	TRBJ2-7	many	-	CASSLRAGGSYEQYF	TGTGCCAGCAGCTTAAGGGCAGGTGGATCCTACGAGCAGTACTTC
TRBV28	TRBJ2-7	many	-	CASSFAGGNEQYF	TGTGCCAGCAGTTTTGCAGGGGGGAACGAGCAGTACTTC
TRBV6-2/TRBV6-3	TRBJ2-7	many	-	CASSRGGSYEQYF	TGTGCCAGCAGCCGCGGAGGCTCCTACGAGCAGTACTTC
TRBV6-2/TRBV6-3	TRBJ2-7	-	-	CASSSLTNFAGYEQYF	TGTGCCAGCAGTTCCTTAACTAACTTTGCGGGTTACGAGCAGTACTTC
TRBV6-5	TRBJ1-2	many	-	CASSYPPGLDYGYTF	TGTGCCAGCAGTTACCCCCCCGGATTGGACTATGGCTACACCTTC
TRBV6-1	TRBJ2-5	-	-	CASSALEGRETQYF	TGTGCCAGCAGTGCCCTAGAGGGAAGGGAGACCCAGTACTTC